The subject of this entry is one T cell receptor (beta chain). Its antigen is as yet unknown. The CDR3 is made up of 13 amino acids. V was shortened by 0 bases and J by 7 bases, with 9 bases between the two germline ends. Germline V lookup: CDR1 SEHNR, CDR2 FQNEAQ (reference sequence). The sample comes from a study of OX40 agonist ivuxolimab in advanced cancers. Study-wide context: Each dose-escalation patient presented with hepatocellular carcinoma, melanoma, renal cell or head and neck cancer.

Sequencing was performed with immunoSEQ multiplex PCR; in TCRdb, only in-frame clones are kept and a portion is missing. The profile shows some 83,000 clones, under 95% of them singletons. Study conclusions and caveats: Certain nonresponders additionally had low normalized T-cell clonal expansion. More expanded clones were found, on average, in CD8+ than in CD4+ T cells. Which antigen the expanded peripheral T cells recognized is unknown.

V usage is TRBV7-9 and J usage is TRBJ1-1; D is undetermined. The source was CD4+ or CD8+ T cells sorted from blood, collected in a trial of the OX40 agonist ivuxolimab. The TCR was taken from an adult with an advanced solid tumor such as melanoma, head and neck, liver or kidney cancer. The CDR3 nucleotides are TGTGCCAGCAGCTTAGCGCTTAGGAGTGAAGCTTTCTTT. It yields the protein CASSLALRSEAFF.